The T cell receptor beta chain under discussion was sequenced for a study of T cells in Graves' hyperthyroidism and ophthalmopathy (dated by TCRdb to between 2018 and 2020). Background for the entire study: Peripheral blood samples were taken at the time of initial diagnosis, prior to any treatment. After blood sampling, hyperthyroidism patients were treated with methimazole at a starting dose of 30 mg daily, and ophthalmopathy patients were treated with high-dose intravenous methylprednisolone. The roughly 100 discovery patients were randomly divided into training and test sets at a 7:3 ratio. To identify TCR V-J signatures that set the groups apart, the researchers used a discovery cohort of 100 patients, made up of about 44 with Graves' ophthalmopathy and 55 to 65 with stable Graves' hyperthyroidism. Whether ophthalmopathy could be predicted prospectively was tested in an independent validation cohort made up of 18 to 20 hyperthyroidism patients plus 17 patients who later progressed to ophthalmopathy. The paper reports TCR Vbeta CDR3 sequencing of approximately 140 peripheral blood samples: over 40 ophthalmopathy, over 70 hyperthyroidism and around 17 progressor patients. In addition, the study compared T-cell repertoires in thyroid tissue and in blood from several Graves' hyperthyroidism patients.

Looking up the germline V gene yields CDR1 KGHDR and CDR2 SFDVKD. The CDR3, from cysteine to phenylalanine, totals 15 residues. Kept here is only the CDR3 DNA, which spans 45 bases and is read in frame from base 1. Cut back by 2 bases and 6 bases, the V and J ends lie 12 bases apart. Broad study findings and their caveats: Most expanded thyroid clonotypes (frequency above 0.001) were also found in blood, which suggests that blood repertoires may mirror thyroid immune responses. In validation, the model predicted progression to ophthalmopathy a median of roughly 6.2 months before onset, with 65% to 71% sensitivity and about 72% specificity. No statistical method was used to set the sample size in advance, and investigators knew the group allocation. Ophthalmopathy was separated from stable hyperthyroidism by a 13 V-J signature model, with about 86% sensitivity and 81% to 82% specificity obtained in cross-validation and 80%/75% obtained in testing.

Ophthalmopathy patients had moderately to severely active disease, Clinical Activity Score of at least 3, NOSPECS grade of at least 4, and duration under 3 months. The study excluded patients with uncontrolled infections, other autoimmune diseases, pregnancy or lactation. Diagnoses were established on the basis of clinical symptoms, serum thyroxine and TRAb, thyroid ultrasound, and orbital computed tomography. PBMCs were separated from approximately 10 ml of fresh peripheral blood using Ficoll-Paque density gradient centrifugation. Trizol reagent was used to extract total RNA, and RNA quality was then checked on an Agilent 2100 Bioanalyzer. The TCR beta CDR3 regions were amplified from RNA transcripts. A first-round RT-PCR of the TCR CDR3 used the HTBI primer set with the Qiagen OneStep RT-PCR kit. A second multiplex PCR round built the libraries, followed by size selection and purification. Libraries were sequenced paired-end with 100 bp reads on an Illumina HiSeq2000. In the original analysis: SOAPnuke was used to process the raw data, throwing out any read that contained adapters or uncalled bases, had a mean Phred below 15, or lacked an exact constant-primer or identifier match. High-quality paired reads were merged using COPE v1.2.5, and each unique nucleotide sequence was defined as a clonotype. Clonotypes were aligned to IMGT TRBV, TRBD and TRBJ reference segments using MiTCR v1.1. Analysis was restricted to V-J combinations with a frequency above 0.0001, which covered over 98% of repertoires. A TCS score was defined as the ratio of F50 (clonal expansion) to E x V (chaos), with BLOSUM62-based TCRdist applied between CDR3 peptides within each V-J. Welch's t-statistics and random forest reduced roughly 530 V-J features to roughly 13, which were used in a naive Bayes classifier (R e1071). TCRdb redid the processing of the public reads, applying fastp at Q25 and MiXCR, and retained in-frame beta chains. Rows with a matching CDR3 protein are joined into one entry that keeps the most common DNA and genes. TCRdb, rather than the study authors, made the V and J calls. The table for this sample lists 360,000 or so distinct CDR3 sequences; around 15% of them were counted only once. Of the sample, approximately 19% is held by the ten largest clones.

As concerns this clonotype: What this receptor recognizes is not known. There are no base qualities to consult, and no much larger clone falls within one base.

The sample comprised blood. The receptor chain draws on TRBV24-1 and TRBJ1-4; TRBD1 could be the D gene, as 5 bases match. This clonotype was sampled from a woman aged 55-75 years with Graves' ophthalmopathy. The CDR3 corresponds to CATSDSLDIYEKLFF. Read as DNA, the sequence is TGTGCCACCAGTGATTCTCTGGACATTTATGAAAAACTGTTTTTT.